These 18 T cell receptor beta chains were all obtained from the same sample, sequenced in a study of cytomegalovirus exposure and HLA in healthy donors. The PCR employed 60 Vbeta primers together with 13 Jbeta primers. Profiled with immunoSEQ multiplex PCR; TCRdb holds only in-frame clones, not every one. The data show approximately 89,000 clones, approximately 60% seen once. Sequencing input: PBMCs. All receptors derive from a woman in her twenties or thirties in good health and CMV-seropositive.

This clone was found a few times. The chain employs TRBV10-3 and TRBJ2-2; D unclear. Trimming stripped 3 bases from V and 4 bases from J, with 6 bases between. Germline V CDR1 and CDR2: ENHRY, SYGVKD. This CDR3 comprises 13 residues. Here the CDR3 reads CAISEHLTGELFF. In DNA form, the CDR3 reads TGTGCCATCAGTGAACACCTCACCGGGGAGCTGTTTTTT.

A single count supports this clone. This chain connects TRBV7-9 to TRBJ1-6, with unresolved D. Trimming cost V 5 bases and J 13 bases, with 12 bases left between them. CDR3 length equals 12 residues. From germline, CDR1 is SEHNR and CDR2 FQNEAQ (reference sequence). In DNA, the CDR3 is TGTGCCAGCAGCAGGATGGACTCCCCCCTCCACTTT. Protein product: CASSRMDSPLHF.

This clone is a singleton in its sample. This rearrangement joins TRBV6-5 to TRBJ1-6, with 9 bases matching TRBD1. Germline lookup yields CDR1 MNHEY and CDR2 SVGAGI. The CDR3 sequence is 16 residues long. With V trimmed by 2 bases and J by 7 bases, 6 bases remained unmatched. The CDR3 protein is CASSYRGQGKNSPLHF. The CDR3 region has the DNA TGTGCCAGCAGTTACCGGGGACAGGGCAAAAATTCACCCCTCCACTTT.

The chain links TRBV29-1 to TRBJ1-1; possibly TRBD1 for D (5 bases). The CDR3 is 13 amino acids. Germline-derived CDR1 and CDR2 are SQVTM and ANQGSEA. Trimming removed 8 bases at V and 0 bases at J, with 13 bases between. CDR3 in DNA: TGCAGCTTGGGGGGGGGTGTGAACACTGAAGCTTTCTTT. Encoded protein: CSLGGGVNTEAFF.

The chain recombines TRBV4-3 with TRBJ1-6; no clear D gene. The length of the CDR3 is 16 residues. Germline V gene data show CDR1 as LGHNA and CDR2 as YSLEER. Trimming removed 0 bases from V and 0 bases from J, with 6 bases in between. The DNA of the CDR3 is TGCGCCAGCAGCCAAGATCGCGGCTCCTATAATTCACCCCTCCACTTT. Protein product: CASSQDRGSYNSPLHF.

The chain employs TRBV27 and TRBJ1-4, with 11 bases that match TRBD1. This CDR3 has 13 residues. Germline V gives CDR1 MNHEY, CDR2 SMNVEV (reference sequence). With V trimmed by 8 bases and J by 8 bases, 4 bases remained unmatched. Written as DNA, the CDR3 is TGTGCCAGCGGGGACAGGGGGAAGGAAAAACTGTTTTTT. Protein: CASGDRGKEKLFF.

V gene TRBV6-5 combines with J gene TRBJ2-7; D gene ambiguous. Trimming shortened V by 7 bases and J by 0 bases, and 10 bases separated the two germline ends. CDR1 MNHEY and CDR2 SVGAGI come from the germline V gene. This CDR3 has 13 residues. CDR3 nucleotides: TGTGCCAGCAAAGCAGGCAGCTCCTACGAGCAGTACTTC. This gives the protein CASKAGSSYEQYF.

The chain carries TRBV5-4 and TRBJ2-2, with D maybe TRBD1 (6 bases). V lost 0 bases to trimming and J lost 5 bases, with 8 bases between them. The CDR3 extends over 14 amino acids. From germline, CDR1 is SGHNT and CDR2 YYREEE (reference sequence). Here the CDR3 reads CASSLGQGTGELFF. CDR3 bases: TGTGCCAGCAGCTTGGGTCAGGGGACCGGGGAGCTGTTTTTT.

This chain links TRBV19 with TRBJ2-6; 8 bases line up with TRBD1. Trimming at V came to 1 base and at J to 0 bases, leaving 8 bases not matched to a gene. This CDR3 comprises 19 residues. From germline, CDR1 is LNHDA and CDR2 SQIVND (reference sequence). CDR3 nucleotides: TGTGCCAGTAGTATAGTTTGGACAGGGTTTAGCTCTGGGGCCAACGTCCTGACTTTC. As protein: CASSIVWTGFSSGANVLTF.

This clone was counted a few times. V usage is TRBV5-1 and J usage is TRBJ1-1; 7 nucleotides match TRBD1. The CDR3 runs 15 residues. Germline V CDR1 and CDR2: SGHRS, YFSETQ. The ends lost 4 bases at V and 0 bases at J; junction bases unmatched: 6. In DNA form, the CDR3 reads TGCGCCAGCAGCGGGGGGACAGATTTGAACACTGAAGCTTTCTTT. It is translated as CASSGGTDLNTEAFF.

This clone showed up just a few times. V is TRBV7-6 and J is TRBJ1-1, with 11 bases fitting TRBD1. Germline V gene sequence: CDR1 SGHVS, CDR2 FNYEAQ. The CDR3 contains 16 residues. With V trimmed by 3 bases and J by 10 bases, 13 bases remained unmatched. CDR3 coding DNA: TGTGCCAGCAGCTTGGGGGGCTCCGGGACAGGGGGGGCAGCTTTCTTT. As protein: CASSLGGSGTGGAAFF.

V and J are TRBV7-3 and TRBJ2-1, with TRBD1 matching 7 bases. Per germline, CDR1 SGHTA and CDR2 FQGTGA. CDR3 length equals 15 residues. J lost 8 bases, V lost 4 bases, and 11 bases had no gene match. CDR3 sequence reads: CASSSTTTGNHEQFF. The CDR3 bases are TGTGCCAGCAGCTCCACGACGACAGGGAACCATGAGCAGTTCTTC.

This chain uses TRBV6-1 with TRBJ1-6; 9 bases align to TRBD1. The V gene end was trimmed by 0 bases and the J gene end by 3 bases; junction bases not matched to a gene: 6. The CDR3 spans 18 residues. The germline CDR1 and CDR2 sequences are MNHNS and SASEGT. The CDR3 loop is CASSEAVTGGIYNSPLHF. The CDR3 bases are TGTGCCAGCAGTGAAGCGGTAACAGGGGGCATCTATAATTCACCCCTCCACTTT.

The chain is built from TRBV5-4 and TRBJ2-1; D unclear. V lost 3 bases to trimming and J lost 6 bases, with 10 bases between them. The CDR3 covers 13 residues. Per germline, CDR1 SGHNT and CDR2 YYREEE (reference sequence). The CDR3 is CASSSQNANEQFF. CDR3 DNA sequence: TGTGCCAGCAGCTCCCAGAATGCCAATGAGCAGTTCTTC.

The gene calls are TRBV29-1 and TRBJ1-2; maybe TRBD1 (6 bases). CDR3 length: 17 amino acids. From germline, CDR1 is SQVTM and CDR2 ANQGSEA. Trimming shortened V by 0 bases and J by 3 bases, and 20 bases separated the two germline ends. CDR3: CSVEEMGQGLSDYGYTF. In nucleotides, the CDR3 is TGCAGCGTTGAAGAAATGGGGCAGGGGTTGTCCGACTATGGCTACACCTTC.

The chain links TRBV6-1 to TRBJ1-6, with D perhaps matching TRBD1 (6 bases). Germline CDR1 and CDR2: MNHNS and SASEGT. The length of the CDR3 is 16 residues. The V and J ends lost 3 bases and 2 bases respectively, with 11 bases between them. The CDR3 protein is CASSDPRGTYNSPLHF. For the CDR3, the DNA is TGTGCCAGCAGTGATCCCAGGGGAACCTATAATTCACCCCTCCACTTT.

As for this clone: An end of the junction differs from the germline gene, which may be a read error. This chain uses TRBV7-3 with TRBJ2-2; 7 nucleotides align to TRBD1. The germline CDR1 and CDR2 sequences are SGHTA and FQGTGA. The CDR3 is 16 amino acids. The CDR3 bases are TGTGCCAGCAGCTTAAGAAACTGGACAGGACACCGGGGAGCTGTTTTT. Translating gives CASSLRNWTGHRGAVF.

This clone was observed a few times. The chain employs TRBV4-3 and TRBJ2-3, with 11 bases that match TRBD2. The CDR3 contains 17 residues. CDR1 and CDR2 from the germline V gene are LGHNA and YSLEER. Germline trimming cut 3 bases from V and 3 bases from J; bases unmatched to any gene: 8. CDR3 DNA: TGCGCCAGCAGCCAGGGCCCGGGACTAGCGGTTACAGATACGCAGTATTTT. Translating gives CASSQGPGLAVTDTQYF.